Described below is a single T cell receptor (beta chain) sequence and its context. Antigen: not known. This entry is derived from a study of cytomegalovirus exposure and HLA in healthy donors. Study-level findings and limits: Among TCR beta chains, those listed as cytomegalovirus-associated numbered about 150. Later examination showed HLA-associated TCR beta chains had greater clonal expansion than equally common others.

V was shortened by 1 base and J by 2 bases, with 9 bases between the two germline ends. The CDR3 loop spans 15 amino acids. CDR1 is LNHDA, CDR2 SQIVND, per germline (reference sequence). The PCR had 60 Vbeta and 13 Jbeta primers. TCRdb's table, derived via immunoSEQ multiplex PCR, lists solely in-frame clones and lacks some. The sample carries about 150,000 clones, roughly 80% recorded once. The rearrangement links TRBV19 to TRBJ2-1; a weak D match, TRBD2 (5 bases). Source material: PBMCs. The clonotype was recovered from a young man in good health and CMV-seropositive. The DNA of the CDR3 is TGTGCCAGTAGTATAGCGGACTTTGCCTACAATGAGCAGTTCTTC. It translates to CASSIADFAYNEQFF.